Listed below are T cell receptor beta chains from one sample, sequenced in a study of OX40 agonist ivuxolimab in advanced cancers. Assay used: immunoSEQ multiplex PCR; TCRdb lists only in-frame clones, some missing. The table lists about 98,000 clones, roughly 89% of them singletons. This specimen was CD4+ or CD8+ T cells sorted from blood, taken in a trial of the OX40 agonist ivuxolimab. The receptors were gathered from an adult with an advanced solid tumor such as melanoma, head and neck, liver or kidney cancer. The CDR3 runs from the conserved cysteine through the conserved F or W. The D gene is left open where the match is weak. Clone size is shown for a subset of rows, as once, few, many or a class of expanded clone.

D gene,J gene,V gene,clone size,CDR3 DNA,CDR3 protein
.,TRBJ2-7,TRBV2,.,TGTGCCAGCGGAGACTATGCCGAGCAGTACTTC,CASGDYAEQYF
.,TRBJ1-2,TRBV5-1,.,TGCGCCAGCAGTTCCTGGACAGATAACTATGGCTACACCTTC,CASSSWTDNYGYTF
TRBD1,TRBJ2-7,TRBV5-4,.,TGTGCCAGCAGTATCGGGACAGTTTCCTACGAGCAGTACTTC,CASSIGTVSYEQYF
TRBD2,TRBJ2-1,TRBV28,once,TGTGCCAGCAGTTTCTGGTGGGGGGGGAACAATGAGCAGTTCTTC,CASSFWWGGNNEQFF
TRBD1,TRBJ1-2,TRBV11-2,.,TGTGCCAGCAGCTCTCAAGGGGACAGTACTAACTATGGCTACACCTTC,CASSSQGDSTNYGYTF
TRBD1,TRBJ2-1,TRBV6-6,.,TGTGCCAGCAGCCCCCCCGGACAGGGGCTGTGGGAGCAGTTCTTC,CASSPPGQGLWEQFF
TRBD2,TRBJ2-5,TRBV5-4,.,TGTGCCAGCAGCAGAGGACTAGCGGGGGGGGAAGAGACCCAGTACTTC,CASSRGLAGGEETQYF
.,TRBJ1-1,TRBV10-3,once,TGTGCCGTCGGGACAAGGACTGAAGCTTTCTTT,CAVGTRTEAFF
.,TRBJ2-2,TRBV6-6,.,TGTGCCAGCAACCCTCGGAGGGGGGAGGCCGGGGAGCTGTTTTTT,CASNPRRGEAGELFF
.,TRBJ1-3,TRBV9,.,TGTGCCAGCAGCTTTGGGGCCTCTGGAAACACCATATATTTT,CASSFGASGNTIYF
.,TRBJ1-2,TRBV10-3,.,TGTGCCATCACTGTGGGACACAACTATGGCTACACCTTC,CAITVGHNYGYTF
TRBD2,TRBJ2-3,TRBV2,.,TGTGCCAGCACCCCCGAGGCAGCTAGCGGAATCACAGATACGCAGTATTTT,CASTPEAASGITDTQYF
.,TRBJ2-7,TRBV4-3,.,TGCGCCAGCAGCCAAGGTTTGACAGGTAACTACGAGCAGTACTTC,CASSQGLTGNYEQYF
.,TRBJ1-4,TRBV2,.,TGTGCCACCCAATTTGCAGCTAATGAAAAACTGTTTTTT,CATQFAANEKLFF
TRBD1,TRBJ1-2,TRBV5-1,.,TGCGCCAGCAGGACCGGTACAGGGGATGGCTACACCTTC,CASRTGTGDGYTF
.,TRBJ2-5,TRBV11-1,.,TGTGCCAGCAGCCTGAGGGCCAGGTGGATAGAGACCCAGTACTTC,CASSLRARWIETQYF
.,TRBJ1-4,TRBV18,few,TGTGCCAGCTCCCGAAGGAGGGTCAATAATGAAAAACTGTTTTTT,CASSRRRVNNEKLFF
.,TRBJ2-1,TRBV9,.,TGTGCCAGCAGCGTAGTGGGTAGTGGGGGGTACAATGAGCAGTTCTTC,CASSVVGSGGYNEQFF
TRBD1,TRBJ2-5,TRBV6-5,.,TGTGCCAGCAGTTTTGGGACAGCCAGGGAGACCCAGTACTTC,CASSFGTARETQYF
TRBD1,TRBJ1-2,TRBV19,.,TGTGCCAGTACTAAGTATACAGGGGGCACAGGTGGCTACACCTTC,CASTKYTGGTGGYTF
TRBD1,TRBJ2-7,TRBV19,.,TGTGCCAGTAGGGCGGACAGGGATTCCGAGCAGTACTTC,CASRADRDSEQYF
.,TRBJ2-5,TRBV11-3,.,TGTGCCAGCAGCCAGAGGGGTCCAGAAGGGACCCAGTACTTC,CASSQRGPEGTQYF
.,TRBJ2-1,TRBV9,.,TGTGCCAGCAGCGTAGAGGCGCGGCCCAACAATGAGCAGTTCTTC,CASSVEARPNNEQFF
TRBD1,TRBJ2-1,TRBV9,.,TGTGCCAGCAGCCCGGGGACAGGAACCTACAATGAGCAGTTCTTC,CASSPGTGTYNEQFF